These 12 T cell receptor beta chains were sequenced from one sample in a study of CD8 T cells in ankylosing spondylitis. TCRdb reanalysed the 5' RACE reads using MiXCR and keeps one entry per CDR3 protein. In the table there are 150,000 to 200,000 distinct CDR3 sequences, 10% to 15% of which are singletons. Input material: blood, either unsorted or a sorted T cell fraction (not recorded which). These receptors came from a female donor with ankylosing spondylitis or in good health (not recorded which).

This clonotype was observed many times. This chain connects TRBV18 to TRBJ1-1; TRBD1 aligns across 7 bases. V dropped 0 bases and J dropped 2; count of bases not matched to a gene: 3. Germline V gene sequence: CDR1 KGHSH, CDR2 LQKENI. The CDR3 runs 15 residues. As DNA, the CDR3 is TGTGCCAGCTCACCACCGACAGGGACTAACACTGAAGCTTTCTTT. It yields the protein CASSPPTGTNTEAFF.

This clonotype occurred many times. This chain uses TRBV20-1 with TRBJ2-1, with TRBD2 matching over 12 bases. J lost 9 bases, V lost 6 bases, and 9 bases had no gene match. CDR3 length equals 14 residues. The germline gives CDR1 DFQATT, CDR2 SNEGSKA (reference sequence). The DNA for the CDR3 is TGCAGTGCCCGTCGACTAGCGGGAGAGGGTGAGCAGTTCTTC. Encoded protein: CSARRLAGEGEQFF.

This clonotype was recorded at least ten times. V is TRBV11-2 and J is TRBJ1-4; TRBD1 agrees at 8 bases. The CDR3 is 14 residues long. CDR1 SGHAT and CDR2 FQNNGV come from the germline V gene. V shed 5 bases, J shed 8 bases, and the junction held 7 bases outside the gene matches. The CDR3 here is CASSRTGTNEKLFF. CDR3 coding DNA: TGTGCCAGCAGCCGGACAGGGACGAACGAAAAACTGTTTTTT.

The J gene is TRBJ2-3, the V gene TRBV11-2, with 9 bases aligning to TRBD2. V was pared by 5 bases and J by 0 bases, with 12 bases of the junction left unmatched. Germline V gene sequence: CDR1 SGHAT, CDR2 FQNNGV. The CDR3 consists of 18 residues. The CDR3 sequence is CASSPQTSGPPSTDTQYF. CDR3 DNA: TGTGCCAGCAGCCCACAGACTAGCGGACCCCCTAGCACAGATACGCAGTATTTT.

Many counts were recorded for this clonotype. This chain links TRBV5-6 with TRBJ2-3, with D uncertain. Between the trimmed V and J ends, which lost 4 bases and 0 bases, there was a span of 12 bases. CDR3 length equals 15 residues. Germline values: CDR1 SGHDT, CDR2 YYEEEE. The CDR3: CASSLLQTSTDTQYF. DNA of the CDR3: TGTGCCAGCAGCCTACTGCAAACTAGCACAGATACGCAGTATTTT.

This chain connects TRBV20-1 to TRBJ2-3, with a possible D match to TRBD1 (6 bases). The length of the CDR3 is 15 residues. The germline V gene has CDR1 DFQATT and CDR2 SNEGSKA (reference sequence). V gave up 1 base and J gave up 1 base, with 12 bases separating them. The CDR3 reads CSARVGSGGTDTQYF. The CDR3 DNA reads TGCAGTGCTAGAGTGGGGTCAGGGGGCACAGATACGCAGTATTTT.

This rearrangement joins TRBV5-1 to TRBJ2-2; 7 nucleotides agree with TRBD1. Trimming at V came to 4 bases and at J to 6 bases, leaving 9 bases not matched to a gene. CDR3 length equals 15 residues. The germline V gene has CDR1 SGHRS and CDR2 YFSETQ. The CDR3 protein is CASSPRRQGAGELFF. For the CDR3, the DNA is TGCGCCAGCAGCCCAAGAAGACAGGGAGCCGGGGAGCTGTTTTTT.

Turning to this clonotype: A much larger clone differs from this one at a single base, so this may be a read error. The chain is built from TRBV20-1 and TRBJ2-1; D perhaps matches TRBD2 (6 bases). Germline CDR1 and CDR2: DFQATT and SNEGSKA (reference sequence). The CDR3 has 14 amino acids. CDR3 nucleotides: TGCAGTGCTAGCGGGAGTAGGTCCTACAATGAGCAGTCCTTC. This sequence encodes CSASGSRSYNEQSF.

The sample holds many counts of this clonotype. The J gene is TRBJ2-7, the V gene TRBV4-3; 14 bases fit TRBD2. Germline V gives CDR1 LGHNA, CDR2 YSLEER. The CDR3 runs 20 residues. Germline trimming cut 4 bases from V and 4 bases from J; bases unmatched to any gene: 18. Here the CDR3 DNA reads TGCGCCAGCAGCCGCCAACACGTTACCGGACTAGCGGGAGGTGGGTACGAGCAGTACTTC. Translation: CASSRQHVTGLAGGGYEQYF.

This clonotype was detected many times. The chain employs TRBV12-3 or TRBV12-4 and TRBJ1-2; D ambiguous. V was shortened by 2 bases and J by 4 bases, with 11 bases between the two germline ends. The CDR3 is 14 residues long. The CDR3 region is CASSLSHSTYGYTF. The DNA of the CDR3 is TGTGCCAGCAGTTTATCGCACAGTACCTATGGCTACACCTTC.

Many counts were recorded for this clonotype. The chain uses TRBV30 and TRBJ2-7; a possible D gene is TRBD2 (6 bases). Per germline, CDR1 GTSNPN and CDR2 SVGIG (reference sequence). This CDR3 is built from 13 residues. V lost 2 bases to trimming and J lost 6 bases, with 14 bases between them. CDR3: CAWSRGTELEQYF. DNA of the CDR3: TGTGCCTGGAGTAGAGGGACTGAGCTCGAGCAGTACTTC. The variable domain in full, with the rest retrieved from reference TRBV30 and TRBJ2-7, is SQTIHQWPATLVQPVGSPLSLECTVEGTSNPNLYWYRQAAGRGLQLLFYSVGIGQISSEVPQNLSASRPQDRQFILSSKKLLLSDSGFYLCAWSRGTELEQYFGPGTRLTVT.

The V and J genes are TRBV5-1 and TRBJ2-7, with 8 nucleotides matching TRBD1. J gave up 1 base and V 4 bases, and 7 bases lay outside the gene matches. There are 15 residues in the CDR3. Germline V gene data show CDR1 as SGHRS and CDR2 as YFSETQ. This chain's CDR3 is CASSVPRTGSYEQYF. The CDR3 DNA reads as TGCGCCAGCAGCGTACCCCGGACAGGGTCCTACGAGCAGTACTTC.